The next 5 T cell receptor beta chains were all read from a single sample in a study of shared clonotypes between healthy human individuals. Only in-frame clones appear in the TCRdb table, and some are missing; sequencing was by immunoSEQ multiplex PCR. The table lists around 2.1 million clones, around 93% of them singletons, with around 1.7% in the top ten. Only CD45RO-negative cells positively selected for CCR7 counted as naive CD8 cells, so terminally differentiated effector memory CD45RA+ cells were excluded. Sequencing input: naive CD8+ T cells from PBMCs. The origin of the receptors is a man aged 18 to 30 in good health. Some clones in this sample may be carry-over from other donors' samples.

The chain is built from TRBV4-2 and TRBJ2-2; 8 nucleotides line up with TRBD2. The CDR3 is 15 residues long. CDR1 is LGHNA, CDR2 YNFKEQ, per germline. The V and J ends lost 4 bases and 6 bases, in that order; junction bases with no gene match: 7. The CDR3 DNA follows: TGTGCCAGCAGCCCGGAGCGGGAGTTACCCGGGGAGCTGTTTTTT. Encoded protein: CASSPERELPGELFF.

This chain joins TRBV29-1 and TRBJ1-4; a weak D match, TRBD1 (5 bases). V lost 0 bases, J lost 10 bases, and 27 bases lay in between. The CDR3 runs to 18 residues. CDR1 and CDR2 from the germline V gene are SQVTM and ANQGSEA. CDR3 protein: CSVEDPFRTGLPGGKLFF. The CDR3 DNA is TGCAGCGTTGAAGATCCCTTTCGCACCGGGCTCCCGGGGGGAAAACTGTTTTTT.

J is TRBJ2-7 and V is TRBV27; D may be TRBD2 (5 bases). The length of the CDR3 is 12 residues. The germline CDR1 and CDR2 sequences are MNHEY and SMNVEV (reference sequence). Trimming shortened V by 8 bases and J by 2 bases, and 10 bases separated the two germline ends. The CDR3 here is CASLATPYEQYF. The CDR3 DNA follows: TGTGCCAGCCTAGCCACGCCCTACGAGCAGTACTTC.

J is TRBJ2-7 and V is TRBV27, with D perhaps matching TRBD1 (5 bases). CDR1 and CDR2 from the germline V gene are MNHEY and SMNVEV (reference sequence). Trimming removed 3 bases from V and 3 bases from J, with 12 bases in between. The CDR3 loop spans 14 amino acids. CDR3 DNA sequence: TGTGCCAGCAGTTTCAGGGAAGGTTACTACGAGCAGTACTTC. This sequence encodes CASSFREGYYEQYF.

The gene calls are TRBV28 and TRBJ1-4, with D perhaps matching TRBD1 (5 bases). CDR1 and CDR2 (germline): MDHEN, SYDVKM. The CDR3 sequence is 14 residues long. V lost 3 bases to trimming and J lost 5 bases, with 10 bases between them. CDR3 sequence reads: CASSLRTRNEKLFF. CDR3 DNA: TGTGCCAGCAGTTTGAGGACACGGAATGAAAAACTGTTTTTT. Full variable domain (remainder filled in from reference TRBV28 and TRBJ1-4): DVKVTQSSRYLVKRTGEKVFLECVQDMDHENMFWYRQDPGLGLRLIYFSYDVKMKEKGDIPEGYSVSREKKERFSLILESASTNQTSMYLCASSLRTRNEKLFFGSGTQLSVL.